This T cell receptor (beta chain) derives from a study of CD8+CD57+ T cells in acquired aplastic anemia. Study-wide results and caveats: Patients and controls shared just under 30 CD8+ CDR3 sequences. The study found no significant CD8+ Simpson's diversity difference between patients and controls.

The V and J ends lost 4 bases and 0 bases, in that order; junction bases with no gene match: 5. The CDR3 runs to 16 residues. The V gene's germline CDR1 is MNHNS and CDR2 SASEGT. Both TCR beta VDJ combination and CDR3 sequence profiling were carried out. Genomic DNA was the template for this profiling. TCRdb used MiXCR to reprocess the reads, holding one entry per CDR3 protein. The repertoire consists of approximately 220,000 distinct CDR3 sequences, with about half occurring once and the leading ten covering just under 20%. This clonotype showed up just a few times. Its matching antigen is unknown. All sequencing subjects had displayed CD8+CD57+ cell expansion on flow cytometry. Every one of the patients had aplastic anemia (severe, acquired). Patients were untreated when blood was sampled.

This TCR derives from a human donor with aplastic anemia. The specimen sequenced was sorted CD4+, CD8+, or CD8+CD57+ T cells (not recorded which) from PBMCs. V and J are TRBV6-1 and TRBJ1-1; TRBD1 aligns across 10 bases. CDR3 sequence reads: CASSVSGTGVNTEAFF. For the CDR3, the DNA is TGTGCCAGCAGTGTGTCGGGGACAGGGGTGAACACTGAAGCTTTCTTT.